Listed below are T cell receptor beta chains from one sample, sequenced in a study of blood T cells in healthy people across ages. TCRdb reanalysed the 5' RACE reads using MiXCR and keeps one entry per CDR3 protein. The sample has roughly 2 million distinct CDR3 sequences, about 50% seen once. Input material: blood. The receptors originated from a woman in her thirties or forties in good health. CDR3s include the opening cysteine and the closing phenylalanine or tryptophan. Fields, in order: V gene, clone size, J gene, D gene, CDR3 protein, CDR3 DNA. A D gene is named only where the DNA matches it firmly. Size is omitted from some rows. Given values are once, few, many or a class for expanded clones.

V gene: TRBV7-9; clone size: -; J gene: TRBJ2-7; D gene: TRBD1; CDR3 protein: CASSLKGTGVSYEQYF; CDR3 DNA: TGTGCCAGCAGCTTAAAGGGGACAGGGGTCTCCTACGAGCAGTACTTC
V gene: TRBV5-1; clone size: few; J gene: TRBJ1-4; D gene: TRBD1; CDR3 protein: CASSRGQGAPNEKLFF; CDR3 DNA: TGCGCCAGCAGCCGGGGACAGGGGGCGCCTAATGAAAAACTGTTTTTT
V gene: TRBV27; clone size: -; J gene: TRBJ2-5; D gene: TRBD2; CDR3 protein: CASSSPRSGGDQETQYF; CDR3 DNA: TGTGCCAGCAGTTCCCCCCGGAGCGGGGGGGACCAAGAGACCCAGTACTTC
V gene: TRBV20-1; clone size: -; J gene: TRBJ1-2; D gene: TRBD1; CDR3 protein: CSAREPGGRGSYGYTF; CDR3 DNA: TGCAGTGCTAGAGAGCCAGGGGGCAGGGGGAGCTATGGCTACACCTTC
V gene: TRBV20-1; clone size: -; J gene: TRBJ2-1; D gene: -; CDR3 protein: CSARDKASNSSYNEQFF; CDR3 DNA: TGCAGTGCTAGGGATAAGGCGTCTAATAGCTCCTACAATGAGCAGTTCTTC
V gene: TRBV3-1; clone size: -; J gene: TRBJ1-2; D gene: -; CDR3 protein: CASSPEDGVAGYTF; CDR3 DNA: TGTGCCAGCAGCCCGGAAGACGGGGTAGCTGGCTACACCTTC
V gene: TRBV5-6; clone size: few; J gene: TRBJ2-5; D gene: -; CDR3 protein: CASSLPSRRQETQYF; CDR3 DNA: TGTGCCAGCAGCTTGCCTAGTAGACGCCAAGAGACCCAGTACTTC
V gene: TRBV20-1; clone size: -; J gene: TRBJ2-7; D gene: -; CDR3 protein: CSAWTRTQGPREQYF; CDR3 DNA: TGCAGTGCTTGGACCCGGACTCAGGGCCCTAGGGAGCAGTACTTC
V gene: TRBV5-5; clone size: -; J gene: TRBJ1-2; D gene: -; CDR3 protein: CASSSLELPGYYGYTF; CDR3 DNA: TGTGCCAGCAGCTCACTAGAACTACCAGGGTACTATGGCTACACCTTC
V gene: TRBV3-1; clone size: few; J gene: TRBJ2-7; D gene: -; CDR3 protein: CASSQSAPYEQYF; CDR3 DNA: TGTGCCAGCAGCCAATCCGCCCCCTACGAGCAGTACTTC
V gene: TRBV15; clone size: -; J gene: TRBJ1-1; D gene: -; CDR3 protein: CATSPDRNTEAFF; CDR3 DNA: TGTGCCACCAGCCCTGACAGAAACACTGAAGCTTTCTTT
V gene: TRBV6-1; clone size: -; J gene: TRBJ2-5; D gene: TRBD2; CDR3 protein: CASNPGTSGTYQETQYF; CDR3 DNA: TGTGCCAGCAATCCCGGGACTAGCGGGACCTACCAAGAGACCCAGTACTTC
V gene: TRBV5-1; clone size: -; J gene: TRBJ1-1; D gene: -; CDR3 protein: CASMRGTEAFF; CDR3 DNA: TGCGCCAGCATGAGGGGGACTGAAGCTTTCTTT
V gene: TRBV24-1; clone size: -; J gene: TRBJ2-3; D gene: TRBD1; CDR3 protein: CATSDTRTGVPDTQYF; CDR3 DNA: TGTGCCACCAGTGATACGCGGACAGGGGTGCCAGATACGCAGTATTTT
V gene: TRBV6-6; clone size: few; J gene: TRBJ2-3; D gene: -; CDR3 protein: CASGKGGTTDTQYF; CDR3 DNA: TGTGCCAGCGGAAAAGGGGGAACCACAGATACGCAGTATTTT
V gene: TRBV9; clone size: -; J gene: TRBJ2-1; D gene: TRBD2; CDR3 protein: CASSGHGGARNEQFF; CDR3 DNA: TGTGCCAGCAGCGGACACGGGGGGGCAAGGAATGAGCAGTTCTTC
V gene: TRBV24-1; clone size: -; J gene: TRBJ2-3; D gene: -; CDR3 protein: CATSDLQSAASTDTQYF; CDR3 DNA: TGTGCCACCAGTGATTTGCAGTCAGCGGCTAGCACAGATACGCAGTATTTT
V gene: TRBV6-5; clone size: few; J gene: TRBJ1-2; D gene: -; CDR3 protein: CASTQRPGNYGYTF; CDR3 DNA: TGTGCCAGCACCCAGCGCCCGGGTAACTATGGCTACACCTTC
V gene: TRBV20-1; clone size: -; J gene: TRBJ2-7; D gene: TRBD2; CDR3 protein: CSAPLAGVPYEQYF; CDR3 DNA: TGCAGTGCACCACTAGCGGGGGTCCCCTACGAGCAGTACTTC
V gene: TRBV14; clone size: -; J gene: TRBJ2-1; D gene: -; CDR3 protein: CASSQNGNNEQFF; CDR3 DNA: TGTGCCAGCAGCCAGAACGGAAACAATGAGCAGTTCTTC
V gene: TRBV5-1; clone size: few; J gene: TRBJ1-2; D gene: -; CDR3 protein: CASSLGAPTGSGYTF; CDR3 DNA: TGCGCCAGCAGCTTAGGAGCACCTACAGGGTCCGGCTACACCTTC
V gene: TRBV4-2; clone size: -; J gene: TRBJ2-5; D gene: TRBD2; CDR3 protein: CASSQGATSGQETQYF; CDR3 DNA: TGTGCCAGCAGCCAAGGGGCGACTAGCGGGCAAGAGACCCAGTACTTC
V gene: TRBV25-1; clone size: -; J gene: TRBJ2-2; D gene: -; CDR3 protein: CACSEVHGELFF; CDR3 DNA: TGTGCCTGCAGTGAGGTCCACGGGGAGCTGTTTTTT
V gene: TRBV7-2; clone size: once; J gene: TRBJ1-4; D gene: -; CDR3 protein: CASSIPGANEKLFF; CDR3 DNA: TGTGCCAGCAGCATCCCGGGTGCTAATGAAAAACTGTTTTTT
V gene: TRBV7-2; clone size: -; J gene: TRBJ2-1; D gene: -; CDR3 protein: CASSPKGAPSNEQFF; CDR3 DNA: TGTGCCAGCAGTCCAAAGGGCGCCCCCTCCAATGAGCAGTTCTTC
V gene: TRBV28; clone size: -; J gene: TRBJ2-3; D gene: -; CDR3 protein: CAGSLRAASWGTDTQYF; CDR3 DNA: TGTGCCGGCAGTTTAAGGGCAGCTTCTTGGGGCACAGATACGCAGTATTTT
V gene: TRBV6-5; clone size: -; J gene: TRBJ1-2; D gene: TRBD1; CDR3 protein: CASISGGSNYGYTF; CDR3 DNA: TGTGCCAGCATCTCAGGGGGCTCGAACTATGGCTACACCTTC
V gene: TRBV24-1; clone size: -; J gene: TRBJ2-6; D gene: TRBD1; CDR3 protein: CATTDRTGSYNSGANVLTF; CDR3 DNA: TGTGCCACCACCGACCGGACAGGGAGCTACAACTCTGGGGCCAACGTCCTGACTTTC
V gene: TRBV27; clone size: -; J gene: TRBJ2-5; D gene: TRBD1; CDR3 protein: CASSSRDRGLEETQYF; CDR3 DNA: TGTGCCAGCAGTTCCCGGGACAGGGGGCTCGAGGAGACCCAGTACTTC
V gene: TRBV4-1; clone size: -; J gene: TRBJ2-7; D gene: -; CDR3 protein: CASSQLDTYNEQYF; CDR3 DNA: TGCGCCAGCAGCCAATTAGACACTTACAATGAGCAGTACTTC
V gene: TRBV6-5; clone size: -; J gene: TRBJ2-7; D gene: -; CDR3 protein: CASSQGTLTSYEQYF; CDR3 DNA: TGTGCCAGCAGCCAAGGGACGCTAACATCCTACGAGCAGTACTTC
V gene: TRBV11-2; clone size: -; J gene: TRBJ2-7; D gene: TRBD2; CDR3 protein: CASSPTSTSGGAYEQYF; CDR3 DNA: TGTGCCAGCAGTCCTACCTCAACTAGCGGGGGGGCCTACGAGCAGTACTTC
V gene: TRBV4-3; clone size: -; J gene: TRBJ1-1; D gene: -; CDR3 protein: CREVGTEAFF; CDR3 DNA: TGCCGGGAAGTGGGCACTGAAGCTTTCTTT
V gene: TRBV27; clone size: -; J gene: TRBJ2-5; D gene: TRBD2; CDR3 protein: CASSYGPMVSGGIETQYF; CDR3 DNA: TGTGCCAGCAGTTACGGTCCCATGGTCTCGGGGGGAATAGAGACCCAGTACTTC
V gene: TRBV15; clone size: few; J gene: TRBJ2-1; D gene: TRBD2; CDR3 protein: CATSRDAGGGYNEQFF; CDR3 DNA: TGTGCCACCAGCAGAGACGCGGGGGGTGGCTACAATGAGCAGTTCTTC
V gene: TRBV7-9; clone size: -; J gene: TRBJ1-2; D gene: -; CDR3 protein: CASSPGTQAFYGYTF; CDR3 DNA: TGTGCCAGCAGCCCAGGGACTCAAGCCTTCTATGGCTACACCTTC
V gene: TRBV5-1; clone size: -; J gene: TRBJ2-1; D gene: TRBD2; CDR3 protein: CASSSNTGTSDNEQFF; CDR3 DNA: TGCGCCAGCAGCTCCAATACCGGGACTAGCGACAATGAGCAGTTCTTC
V gene: TRBV5-6; clone size: few; J gene: TRBJ2-5; D gene: -; CDR3 protein: CASSFLDGDQETQYF; CDR3 DNA: TGTGCCAGCAGCTTCTTGGACGGAGATCAAGAGACCCAGTACTTC
V gene: TRBV9; clone size: many; J gene: TRBJ2-7; D gene: -; CDR3 protein: CASSVTDSYEQYF; CDR3 DNA: TGTGCCAGCAGCGTCACGGACTCCTACGAGCAGTACTTC
V gene: TRBV9; clone size: -; J gene: TRBJ1-2; D gene: -; CDR3 protein: CASSVGGGNVNYGYTF; CDR3 DNA: TGTGCCAGCAGCGTTGGGGGAGGTAATGTTAACTATGGCTACACCTTC